In its sample, the clone carrying this TCR beta chain was seen many times. This CDR3 spans 18 amino acids. The V gene's germline CDR1 is MNHNS and CDR2 SASEGT. Trimming pared 2 bases from V and 5 bases from J, leaving 24 bases between. The sample belongs to a study of T-cell reconstitution after alpha-beta-depleted transplantation in children. Molecular barcoding with unique molecular identifiers was used for the TCRbeta library. TCRdb passed the PCR reads through MiXCR, listing each CDR3 protein once. The data show about 540,000 distinct CDR3 sequences, with about a sixth seen just once and more than 2.5% held by the top ten.

The sequencing used PBMCs from the stem cell graft donor, collected from the stem cell graft. The chain is built from TRBV6-1 and TRBJ1-1; unclear D gene. This clonotype originated in a human donor who donated a stem cell graft to a child with acute lymphoblastic leukemia. CDR3 sequence reads: CASSELALRATRATEAFF. CDR3 in DNA: TGTGCCAGCAGTGAACTCGCTTTGAGGGCGACGCGGGCAACTGAAGCTTTCTTT.